This entry describes one T cell receptor beta chain. Its antigen is as yet unknown. This entry is derived from a study of cytotoxic CD8 clonotypes in ibrutinib-treated CLL. Study summary: Ten to eleven relapsed/refractory, some 16 treatment-naive; fewer than 18 IGHV unmutated. Mean per-sample yields comprised around 230,000 productive templates and 94,082 productive rearrangements. Whole-study findings and limits: Baseline clonality exceeded age-matched healthy donors and tracked circulating CD8+ T-cell counts. Private clonotypes, not public ones, expanded at ibrutinib response.

Produced via immunoSEQ multiplex PCR; TCRdb's table is partial and in-frame only. The sample has roughly 300,000 clones, 60% to 80% seen once. V gave up 4 bases and J gave up 1 base, with 14 bases separating them. CDR1 and CDR2 from the germline V gene are SGHDT and YYEEEE. The CDR3 spans 15 residues. Specimen: PBMCs, collected at disease progression, from a patient treated with ibrutinib. The TCR comes from a human donor with chronic lymphocytic leukemia. The chain has TRBV5-6 and TRBJ1-1, with D hard to call. CDR3 nucleotide sequence: TGTGCCAGCAGCCGGGGATCTGGGTGGAACACTGAAGCTTTCTTT. Encoded protein: CASSRGSGWNTEAFF.